This T cell receptor (beta chain) is from a study of OX40 agonist ivuxolimab in advanced cancers. Context from the whole study: The costimulatory receptor OX40 (CD134) was targeted by ivuxolimab, a fully human IgG2 agonistic monoclonal antibody. Intravenous ivuxolimab was administered to patients every 2 weeks at six dose levels: 0.01, 0.1, 0.3, 1.5, 3 and 10 mg/kg. Among the approximately 50 dose-escalation patients, some 20 had hepatocellular carcinoma, 15 melanoma, 9 renal cell carcinoma and 9 head and neck cancer. A male proportion of roughly 85% and a mean age of approximately 62 years, ranging from about 23 to 90, were recorded for the dose-escalation cohort. Prior anti-PD-1, anti-PD-L1 or anti-CTLA-4 therapy was permitted, and checkpoint inhibitors had been received by about 44% of dose-escalation patients. Partial responses occurred in three dose-escalation patients: two with cutaneous melanoma and one with hepatocellular carcinoma. Peripheral TCRbeta sequencing aimed to test whether ivuxolimab altered TCR sequence diversity and caused clonal T-cell expansion. The paper describes the monotherapy dose-escalation part (N = 52 patients) of the phase I trial of ivuxolimab. What the research found in general, with its limitations: After ivuxolimab, CD8+ T cells had more expanded clones than CD4+ T cells on average. The antigen specificity of the peripheral T cells that underwent clonal expansion was not determined. In the 0.1-3.0 mg/kg groups, partial responders had among the lowest normalized peripheral clonal expansion, particularly in CD8+ T cells. Low levels of normalized T-cell clonal expansion were also seen in some patients who did not respond. At doses from 0.1 to 3.0 mg/kg, clonal expansion was seen in both CD4+ and CD8+ blood T cells between baseline and week 6.

The CDR3 runs 14 residues from the cysteine to the phenylalanine. Of all the DNA, just the CDR3 is kept, 42 bases in frame from base 1. Trimming at the junction amounts to 4 bases on V and 5 bases on J, and the germline ends lie 14 bases apart. In the germline V gene, CDR1 corresponds to LGHNA and CDR2 to YNFKEQ. The trial excluded patients who had a history of autoimmune disease or who were on systemic immunosuppression. Peripheral blood for TCR sequencing was drawn from every dose cohort at baseline, at cycle 4 day 1 and at cycle 7 day 1. The samples were taken from a phase I, first-in-human, multicenter, open-label dose-escalation trial of ivuxolimab. The trial enrolled adults with locally advanced or metastatic head and neck squamous cell, hepatocellular, melanoma or renal cell carcinoma. CD4+ and CD8+ T cells were sorted separately from peripheral blood before TCR sequencing. Genomic DNA was extracted from sorted cells for sequencing of the TCRbeta CDR3 region. The immunoSEQ Assay was used to sequence the TCRbeta CDR3 regions. Sourced from immuneACCESS, this table was stored by TCRdb with only in-frame sequences that have V and J called. A share of the clones is absent; for the studies checked, an unresolved V gene accounts for under half, and the remainder has no known explanation. For this sample there are about 62,000 clones; about four fifths appear just once. 1% of the sample is taken by the ten largest.

On this clone itself: The antigen it binds to is not known. No much larger clone exists at a distance of one base, and base qualities are not known.

The sequenced sample was CD4+ or CD8+ T cells sorted from blood, obtained in a trial of the OX40 agonist ivuxolimab. The sequence derives from an adult with an advanced solid tumor such as melanoma, head and neck, liver or kidney cancer. The chain links TRBV4-2 with TRBJ1-2; TRBD1 is perhaps the D gene, given 6 matching bases. The CDR3 has the sequence CASSLRGGAYGYTF. The sequenced DNA is TGTGCCAGCAGCCTTCGAGGGGGGGCGTATGGCTACACCTTC.